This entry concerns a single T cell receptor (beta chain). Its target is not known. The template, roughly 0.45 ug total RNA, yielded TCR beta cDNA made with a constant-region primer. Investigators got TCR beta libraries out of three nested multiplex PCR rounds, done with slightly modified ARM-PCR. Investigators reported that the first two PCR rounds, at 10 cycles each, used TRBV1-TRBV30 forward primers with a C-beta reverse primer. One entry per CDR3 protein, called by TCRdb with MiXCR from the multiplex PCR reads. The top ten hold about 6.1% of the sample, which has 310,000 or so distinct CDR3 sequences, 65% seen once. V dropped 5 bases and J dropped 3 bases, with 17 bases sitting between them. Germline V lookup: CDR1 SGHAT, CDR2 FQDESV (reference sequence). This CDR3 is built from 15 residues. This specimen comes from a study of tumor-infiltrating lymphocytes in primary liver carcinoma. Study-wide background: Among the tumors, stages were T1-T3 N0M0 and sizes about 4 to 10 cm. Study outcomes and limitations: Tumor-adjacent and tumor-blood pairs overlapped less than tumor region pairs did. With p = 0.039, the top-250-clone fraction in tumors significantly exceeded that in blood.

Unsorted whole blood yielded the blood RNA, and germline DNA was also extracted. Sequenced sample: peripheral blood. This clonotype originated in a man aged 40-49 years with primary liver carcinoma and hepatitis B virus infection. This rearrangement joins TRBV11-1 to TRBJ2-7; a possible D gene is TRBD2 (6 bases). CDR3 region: CASSPGVGGDYEQYF. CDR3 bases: TGTGCCAGCAGCCCGGGGGTAGGCGGCGACTACGAGCAGTACTTC.